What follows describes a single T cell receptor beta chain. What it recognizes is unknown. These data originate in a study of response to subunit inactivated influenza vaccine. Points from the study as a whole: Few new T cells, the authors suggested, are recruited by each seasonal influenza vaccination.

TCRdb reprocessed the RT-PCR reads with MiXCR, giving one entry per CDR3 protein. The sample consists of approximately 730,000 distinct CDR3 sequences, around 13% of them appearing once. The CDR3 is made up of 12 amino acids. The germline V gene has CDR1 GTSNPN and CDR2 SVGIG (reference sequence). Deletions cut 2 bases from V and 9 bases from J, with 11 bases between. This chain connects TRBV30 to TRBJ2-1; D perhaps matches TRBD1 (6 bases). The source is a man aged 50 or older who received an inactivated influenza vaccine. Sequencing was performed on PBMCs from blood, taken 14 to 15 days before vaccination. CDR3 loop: CAWSLQGLEQFF. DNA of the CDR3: TGTGCCTGGAGTCTACAGGGTCTTGAGCAGTTCTTC.